A single sample gave rise to the 19 T cell receptor beta chains below, sequenced in a study of PD-L1 blockade in urothelial cancer. The time point: pretreatment peripheral blood. The data were produced by immunoSEQ multiplex PCR, yet TCRdb's version contains in-frame clones alone and is incomplete. The data hold nearly 45,000 clones, with 70% to 90% observed a single time. Specimen: PBMCs, collected around atezolizumab (anti-PD-L1) treatment. These receptors all come from a donor older than 35 with urothelial cancer.

This chain links TRBV18 with TRBJ2-7; 9 bases fit TRBD2. Germline lookup yields CDR1 KGHSH and CDR2 LQKENI. V shed 0 bases, J shed 12 bases, and the junction held 6 bases outside the gene matches. The CDR3 has 13 amino acids. The CDR3 loop is CASSPPGLAVGYF. CDR3 sequence (DNA): TGTGCCAGCTCACCACCGGGACTAGCAGTGGGGTACTTC. Filled out from reference TRBV18 and TRBJ2-7, the complete variable domain reads NAGVMQNPRHLVRRRGQEARLRCSPMKGHSHVYWYRQLPEEGLKFMVYLQKENIIDESGMPKERFSAEFPKEGPSILRIQQVVRGDSAAYFCASSPPGLAVGYFGPGTRLTVT.

The chain uses TRBV5-4 and TRBJ1-1, with D maybe TRBD1 (6 bases). V lost 4 bases and J lost 4, with 17 bases in between. Germline V gene data show CDR1 as SGHNT and CDR2 as YYREEE (reference sequence). The CDR3 totals 15 residues. The CDR3 bases are TGTGCCAGCAGCGCGGTCCCGGGGGGCGGCACTGAAGCTTTCTTT. Translated: CASSAVPGGGTEAFF.

The chain has TRBV28 and TRBJ2-1; TRBD2 agrees at 9 bases. The CDR3 has 14 amino acids. Trimming removed 11 bases from V and 7 bases from J; junction bases left unmatched: 12. Looked up from germline, CDR1 is MDHEN and CDR2 is SYDVKM. CDR3 nucleotide sequence: TGTGCCGGCACCGGGGCGGGAGGGGGGAATGAGCAGTTCTTC. Protein: CAGTGAGGGNEQFF.

The chain links TRBV11-1 to TRBJ2-1; D is perhaps TRBD2 (5 bases). CDR1 and CDR2 (germline): SGHAT, FQDESV (reference sequence). CDR3 length: 14 residues. V was shortened by 5 bases and J by 8 bases, with 16 bases between the two germline ends. The CDR3 DNA is TGTGCCAGCAGCCCAACACTAGGAGTCCATGAGCAGTTCTTC. Protein sequence: CASSPTLGVHEQFF.

This rearrangement joins TRBV7-9 to TRBJ1-4, with 8 bases matching TRBD1. Trimming removed 5 bases from V and 7 bases from J; junction bases left unmatched: 9. The CDR3 has 15 amino acids. Germline V gene data show CDR1 as SEHNR and CDR2 as FQNEAQ (reference sequence). The DNA for the CDR3 is TGTGCCAGCAGCAACCCCGGGACAGGTAGTGAAAAACTGTTTTTT. Residues: CASSNPGTGSEKLFF.

The genes are TRBV7-3 and TRBJ1-1, with D unclear. Germline V gene data show CDR1 as SGHTA and CDR2 as FQGTGA. This CDR3 is built from 13 residues. Trimming shortened V by 5 bases and J by 2 bases, and 9 bases separated the two germline ends. CDR3 region: CASSRTVNTEAFF. DNA of the CDR3: TGTGCCAGCAGCAGAACGGTTAACACTGAAGCTTTCTTT.

V gene TRBV27 combines with J gene TRBJ2-3; D perhaps matches TRBD1 (5 bases). The CDR3 covers 16 residues. CDR1 MNHEY and CDR2 SMNVEV come from the germline V gene (reference sequence). Between the trimmed V and J ends, which lost 6 bases and 1 base, there was a span of 17 bases. CDR3 loop: CASRFWHLGGTDTQYF. As DNA, the CDR3 is TGTGCCAGCAGGTTCTGGCATTTAGGGGGCACAGATACGCAGTATTTT.

The chain recombines TRBV6-4 with TRBJ2-3, with TRBD2 matching 9 bases. Trimming at V came to 4 bases and at J to 2 bases, leaving 4 bases not matched to a gene. The CDR3 runs 15 residues. The germline CDR1 and CDR2 sequences are MRHNA and SNTAGT. CDR3 region: CASSGTSDNTDTQYF. Written as DNA, the CDR3 is TGTGCCAGCAGTGGGACTAGCGACAACACAGATACGCAGTATTTT.

The rearrangement uses TRBV5-1 and TRBJ2-1, with TRBD2 identical over 10 bases. CDR1 and CDR2 (germline): SGHRS, YFSETQ. V lost 0 bases and J lost 0; bases outside the gene matches: 3. This CDR3 has 17 amino acids. Written as DNA, the CDR3 is TGCGCCAGCAGCTTGGCGCCTAGCGGGAGCTCCTACAATGAGCAGTTCTTC. Amino acids: CASSLAPSGSSYNEQFF.

This clone was seen once. The genes are TRBV6-6 and TRBJ2-7; TRBD2 agrees at 7 bases. The CDR3 has 15 residues. The V gene end was trimmed by 2 bases and the J gene end by 6 bases; junction bases not matched to a gene: 10. Germline V gene data show CDR1 as MNHNY and CDR2 as SVGAGI (reference sequence). DNA for the CDR3: TGTGCCAGCAGTTACGGGCTCCCTAGCGGATCCGAGCAGTACTTC. Encoded protein: CASSYGLPSGSEQYF.

The rearrangement joins TRBV2 to TRBJ2-7; TRBD2 aligns across 9 bases. Losses at the gene ends were 6 bases for V and 0 bases for J; bases not matched to a gene: 6. Germline CDR1 SNHLY, CDR2 FYNNEI. The CDR3 sequence is 15 residues long. The CDR3 DNA is TGTGCCAGCAGGAGGACTAGCGATAGCTCCTACGAGCAGTACTTC. Protein product: CASRRTSDSSYEQYF.

The rearrangement uses TRBV6-5 and TRBJ2-1; 9 bases are a match to TRBD2. Germline lookup yields CDR1 MNHEY and CDR2 SVGAGI. V lost 6 bases to trimming and J lost 7 bases; unmatched junction nucleotides: 10. The CDR3 is made up of 15 amino acids. CDR3 amino acids: CASSRGGRAGNEQFF. For the CDR3, the DNA is TGTGCCAGCAGCCGGGGCGGGAGGGCGGGGAATGAGCAGTTCTTC.

This sequence joins TRBV19 and TRBJ2-2; D possibly corresponds to TRBD1 (5 bases). Deletions cut 3 bases from V and 4 bases from J, with 12 bases between. The CDR3 is made up of 15 amino acids. Germline V gene sequence: CDR1 LNHDA, CDR2 SQIVND (reference sequence). This CDR3 reads CASSMVAQATGELFF. CDR3 coding DNA: TGTGCCAGTAGTATGGTGGCACAGGCCACCGGGGAGCTGTTTTTT.

V gene TRBV2 combines with J gene TRBJ1-3; D not certain. The ends were cut back, 10 bases at V and 0 bases at J, with 13 bases in the middle. This CDR3 is built from 14 residues. Germline-derived CDR1 and CDR2 are SNHLY and FYNNEI. The CDR3 spells CATRRESSGNTIYF. DNA of the CDR3: TGTGCCACCCGACGGGAAAGCTCTGGAAACACCATATATTTT.

The chain carries TRBV5-4 and TRBJ2-1; 11 nucleotides match TRBD2. This CDR3 has 15 amino acids. Germline loops: CDR1 SGHNT, CDR2 YYREEE (reference sequence). J gave up 8 bases and V 0 bases, and 4 bases lay outside the gene matches. CDR3 coding DNA: TGTGCCAGCAGCTTGGTAGCGGGAGGGAGGGATGAGCAGTTCTTC. Protein product: CASSLVAGGRDEQFF.

This chain links TRBV7-2 with TRBJ1-4; D possibly corresponds to TRBD1 (5 bases). V was shortened by 5 bases and J by 6 bases, with 16 bases between the two germline ends. The V gene's germline CDR1 is SGHTA and CDR2 FQGNSA. The CDR3 contains 15 residues. The CDR3 loop is CASSPEGVADEKLFF. DNA of the CDR3: TGTGCCAGCAGCCCGGAAGGGGTCGCGGATGAAAAACTGTTTTTT. Looking up the rest from reference TRBV7-2 and TRBJ1-4 gives the full variable domain: GAGVSQSPSNKVTEKGKDVELRCDPISGHTALYWYRQSLGQGLEFLIYFQGNSAPDKSGLPSDRFSAERTGGSVSTLTIQRTQQEDSAVYLCASSPEGVADEKLFFGSGTQLSVL.

This clone was seen more than once but under ten times. V usage is TRBV28 and J usage is TRBJ1-2, with 8 bases identical to TRBD1. Trimming at V came to 6 bases and at J to 6 bases, leaving 12 bases not matched to a gene. Germline loops: CDR1 MDHEN, CDR2 SYDVKM. The CDR3 sequence is 15 residues long. This chain's CDR3 is CASSPLSRGQDGYTF. The CDR3 DNA is TGTGCCAGCAGCCCCTTATCCAGGGGGCAGGATGGCTACACCTTC.

The chain links TRBV9 to TRBJ2-7; D might be TRBD1 (5 bases). Trimming removed 4 bases at V and 0 bases at J, with 14 bases between. Per the germline V gene, CDR1 is SGDLS and CDR2 is YYNGEE. The CDR3 covers 15 residues. CDR3 amino acids: CASSQGGLGSYEQYF. CDR3 bases: TGTGCCAGCAGCCAGGGCGGCCTCGGCTCCTACGAGCAGTACTTC.

This chain joins TRBV28 and TRBJ2-5; D possibly corresponds to TRBD1 (5 bases). Looked up from germline, CDR1 is MDHEN and CDR2 is SYDVKM. V was trimmed by 3 bases and J by 1 base, leaving 9 bases between them. The CDR3 is 14 residues long. CDR3 coding DNA: TGTGCCAGCAGTTTGTGGGGCGGCCAAGAGACCCAGTACTTC. Translation gives CASSLWGGQETQYF.